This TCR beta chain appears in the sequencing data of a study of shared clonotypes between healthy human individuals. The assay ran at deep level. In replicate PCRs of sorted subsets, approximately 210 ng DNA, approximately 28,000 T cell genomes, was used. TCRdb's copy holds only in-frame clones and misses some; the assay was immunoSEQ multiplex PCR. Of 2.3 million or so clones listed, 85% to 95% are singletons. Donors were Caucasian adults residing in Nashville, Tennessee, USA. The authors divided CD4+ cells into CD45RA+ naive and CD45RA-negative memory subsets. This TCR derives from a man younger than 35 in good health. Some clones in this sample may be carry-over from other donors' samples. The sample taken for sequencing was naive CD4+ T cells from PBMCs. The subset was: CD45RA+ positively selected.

This CDR3 reads CASRYEAGGPGEQYF. As DNA, the CDR3 is TGTGCCAGCAGATATGAAGCGGGAGGGCCCGGCGAGCAGTACTTC. The chain couples TRBV28 to TRBJ2-7; 10 bases are shared with TRBD2. V lost 6 bases to trimming and J lost 6 bases; unmatched junction nucleotides: 11. The germline V gene has CDR1 MDHEN and CDR2 SYDVKM. The CDR3 contains 15 residues.